One sample yielded the 3 T cell receptor beta chains listed below, sequenced in a study of Ad26.COV2.S vaccination and SARS-CoV-2 variants. Profiled with immunoSEQ multiplex PCR; TCRdb holds only in-frame clones, not every one. The repertoire holds 300,000 to 400,000 clones, with around 87% as singletons. As to treatment: some 20 received Ad26.COV2.S at low or high dose, single or two shots; about 5 received placebo; per-sample allocation not given. After the first vaccine or placebo injection, samples were drawn on day 63. The sample was peripheral blood, taken in a trial of Ad26.COV2.S vaccine versus placebo. The receptors were sampled from a person aged 18-65 years who received the Ad26.COV2.S COVID-19 vaccine or a placebo.

CDR3 nucleotides: TGCGCCAGCAGCACCAGACAGGGGGCTGACACTGAAGCTTTCTTT. Amino acids: CASSTRQGADTEAFF. The V and J genes are TRBV5-1 and TRBJ1-1; TRBD1 agrees at 10 bases. The CDR3 runs 15 residues. CDR1 SGHRS and CDR2 YFSETQ come from the germline V gene. V was pared by 4 bases and J by 3 bases, with 6 bases of the junction left unmatched.

The genes are TRBV7-2 and TRBJ2-3; TRBD1 matches 7 bases. Germline CDR1 SGHTA, CDR2 FQGNSA. The CDR3 totals 18 residues. Unmatched junction bases numbered 15, after V lost 2 bases and J lost 4 bases. CDR3 region: CASSLLSSRQGSPDTQYF. In DNA, the CDR3 is TGTGCCAGCAGCTTACTTTCCTCAAGACAGGGTTCGCCAGATACGCAGTATTTT.

The rearrangement links TRBV7-9 to TRBJ1-3; no definite D call. CDR3 length: 13 residues. The V end lost 5 bases, the J end lost 9 bases, and 14 bases lay between the germline ends. The germline gives CDR1 SEHNR, CDR2 FQNEAQ (reference sequence). The CDR3 region is CASSTKIGSTIYF. The CDR3 DNA reads TGTGCCAGCAGCACTAAAATCGGGAGCACCATATATTTT.